Listed below are T cell receptor beta chains from one sample, sequenced in a study of blood T cell repertoires in COVID-19. Data came from immunoSEQ multiplex PCR; TCRdb stores just in-frame clones and leaves some out. The sample lists about 480,000 clones, about 89% occurring once. Sequencing input: peripheral blood. The receptors shown here come from a woman aged 45-65 years with COVID-19, enrolled during active disease. The CDR3 runs from the conserved cysteine through the conserved F or W. A D gene is named only where the DNA matches it firmly. Clone size is shown for a subset of rows, as once, few, many or a class of expanded clone.

>TRBD2|TRBJ2-1|.|TRBV12-3/TRBV12-4
CASSGGVYNEQFF
TGTGCCAGCAGCGGGGGGGTCTACAATGAGCAGTTCTTC
>TRBD1|TRBJ1-5|.|TRBV18
CASSGQGTMGQPQHF
TGTGCCAGCTCAGGACAGGGGACGATGGGTCAGCCCCAGCATTTT
>.|TRBJ2-7|.|TRBV6-1
CASSDPSGDYEQYF
TGTGCCAGCAGTGACCCCTCAGGGGACTACGAGCAGTACTTC
>TRBD1|TRBJ2-7|once|TRBV27
CASSLGDSSYEQYF
TGTGCCAGCAGTTTAGGGGACAGCTCCTACGAGCAGTACTTC
>.|TRBJ2-4|.|TRBV4-2
CASSQVTKNIQYF
TGTGCCAGCAGCCAAGTTACCAAAAACATTCAGTACTTC
>TRBD2|TRBJ2-3|.|TRBV4-2
CASSQENPLAGGADTQYF
TGTGCCAGCAGCCAAGAAAACCCGCTAGCGGGGGGCGCAGATACGCAGTATTTT
>.|TRBJ2-2|.|TRBV5-1
CASSRNSESGELFF
TGCGCCAGCAGCCGAAATAGCGAGTCCGGGGAGCTGTTTTTT
>.|TRBJ2-3|few|TRBV7-2
CASSPNEGLGTQYF
TGTGCCAGCAGCCCAAACGAGGGCTTGGGTACGCAGTATTTT
>.|TRBJ2-2|.|TRBV29-1
CSVPGQHTGELFF
TGCAGCGTGCCGGGACAACACACCGGGGAGCTGTTTTTT
>TRBD2|TRBJ2-1|.|TRBV11-2
CASSLGAGGYNEQFF
TGTGCCAGCAGCTTAGGAGCGGGGGGTTACAATGAGCAGTTCTTC
>TRBD1|TRBJ2-7|.|TRBV18
CASSPRQGRNEQYF
TGTGCCAGCTCCCCCCGACAGGGGAGGAACGAGCAGTACTTC
>.|TRBJ2-1|.|TRBV7-9
CASRPEGWEQFF
TGTGCCAGCAGACCAGAGGGATGGGAGCAGTTCTTC
>.|TRBJ2-3|few|TRBV7-8
CASSPSTTDTQYF
TGTGCCAGCAGCCCGTCTACCACAGATACGCAGTATTTT
>.|TRBJ2-7|.|TRBV18
CASSPTSRYEQYF
TGTGCCAGCTCACCGACTAGTAGGTACGAGCAGTACTTC
>.|TRBJ2-5|few|TRBV6-5
CASSRQYQETQYF
TGTGCCAGCAGTCGACAGTACCAAGAGACCCAGTACTTC
>TRBD1|TRBJ2-7|.|TRBV29-1
CSVRQGHEQYF
TGCAGCGTTCGACAGGGGCACGAGCAGTACTTC
>.|TRBJ1-1|once|TRBV18
CASSPLGPGLNTEAFF
TGTGCCAGCTCACCATTGGGTCCAGGGCTGAACACTGAAGCTTTCTTT
>.|TRBJ1-1|.|TRBV5-4
CASSFGGNTEAFF
TGTGCCAGCTCGTTCGGGGGGAACACTGAAGCTTTCTTT
>.|TRBJ2-7|.|TRBV15
CATSRVEGFSGEQYF
TGTGCCACCAGCAGAGTAGAGGGATTCTCCGGCGAGCAGTACTTC
>TRBD1|TRBJ2-1|.|TRBV12-3/TRBV12-4
CASSFGGQGFF
TGTGCCAGCAGTTTCGGGGGACAGGGGTTCTTC
>.|TRBJ2-5|.|TRBV5-6
CASSLTGEAGAETQYF
TGTGCCAGCAGCTTGACAGGGGAGGCGGGTGCAGAGACCCAGTACTTC
>.|TRBJ1-6|.|TRBV27
CASSLYRVGSPLHF
TGTGCCAGCAGTTTGTACAGGGTTGGTTCACCCCTCCACTTT